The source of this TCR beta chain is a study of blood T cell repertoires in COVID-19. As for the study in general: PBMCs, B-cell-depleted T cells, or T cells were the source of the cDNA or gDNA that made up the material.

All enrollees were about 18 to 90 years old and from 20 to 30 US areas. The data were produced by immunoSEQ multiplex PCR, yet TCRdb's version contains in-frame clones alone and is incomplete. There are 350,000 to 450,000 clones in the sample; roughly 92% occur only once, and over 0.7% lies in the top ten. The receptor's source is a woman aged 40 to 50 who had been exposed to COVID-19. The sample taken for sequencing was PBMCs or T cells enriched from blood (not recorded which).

The CDR3 here is CASSRGQSGELFF. Written as DNA, the CDR3 is TGTGCCAGCAGTAGAGGACAGTCCGGGGAGCTGTTTTTT. The gene calls are TRBV12-3 or TRBV12-4 and TRBJ2-2; D is perhaps TRBD1 (6 bases). V was pared by 5 bases and J by 6 bases, with 10 bases between. CDR3 length: 13 residues.